These 13 T cell receptor beta chains were all obtained from the same sample, sequenced in a study of identical twins. Via MiXCR, TCRdb re-called the 5' RACE reads, giving one row per CDR3 protein. The sample carries a few hundred thousand distinct CDR3 sequences, 9.5% to 10% recorded once. This sample also appeared in a second study, on yellow fever vaccine responses in identical twins.

The specimen sequenced was PBMCs. The receptors derive from a woman aged 18 to 35 in good health.

This clonotype was observed a handful of times. The chain employs TRBV3-1 and TRBJ2-5; TRBD2 is a possible D gene (6 bases). Germline V gene sequence: CDR1 LGHDT, CDR2 YNNKEL (reference sequence). V was trimmed by 3 bases and J by 7 bases, leaving 12 bases between them. The CDR3 runs to 13 residues. The CDR3 nucleotides are TGTGCCAGCAGCCAGCGGCGGGGTGGGACCCAGTACTTC. Its protein is CASSQRRGGTQYF.

In this sample, this clonotype turned up many times. One junction end does not reproduce the germline sequence, and a read error may be involved. This chain links TRBV7-7 with TRBJ2-1, with 8 bases aligning to TRBD2. Germline V gives CDR1 SSHAT, CDR2 FNYEAQ (reference sequence). The CDR3 covers 17 residues. CDR3 sequence reads: CASSPYSGGLADNEQFF. CDR3 sequence (DNA): TGTGCTAGCAGCCCATACTCGGGAGGGCTAGCGGACAATGAGCAGTTCTTC.

DNA for the CDR3: TGCGCCAGCAGCTTTGGGGGATTCCAAGAGACCCAGTACTTC. Its protein product is CASSFGGFQETQYF. This rearrangement joins TRBV5-1 to TRBJ2-5; D assignment may be TRBD1 or TRBD2 (5 bases each). Germline V gene data show CDR1 as SGHRS and CDR2 as YFSETQ. Trimming stripped 2 bases from V and 1 base from J, with 9 bases between. The CDR3 is made up of 14 amino acids. Based on the CDR3 plus reference TRBV5-1 and TRBJ2-5, the full variable domain is KAGVTQTPRYLIKTRGQQVTLSCSPISGHRSVSWYQQTPGQGLQFLFEYFSETQRNKGNFPGRFSGRQFSNSRSEMNVSTLELGDSALYLCASSFGGFQETQYFGPGTRLLVL.

This clonotype appeared a few times. The chain is built from TRBV5-1 and TRBJ2-7; 9 bases are shared with TRBD2. Germline trimming cut 3 bases from V and 7 bases from J; bases unmatched to any gene: 8. The germline V gene has CDR1 SGHRS and CDR2 YFSETQ. This CDR3 is 14 amino acids long. The DNA for the CDR3 is TGCGCCAGCAGCTCTAGCGGGAATGGGGGGGAGCAGTACTTC. This gives the protein CASSSSGNGGEQYF.

A note on this clonotype: The junction differs from germline at one of its ends, possibly a read error. DNA of the CDR3: TGTGCCAGCGGTTTAGGGGACTCTCACTACAATGAGCAGTTCTTC. Protein product: CASGLGDSHYNEQFF. The chain recombines TRBV12-3 or TRBV12-4 with TRBJ2-1; D may be TRBD2 (6 bases). This CDR3 comprises 15 residues.

This clonotype appeared a few times. This chain uses TRBV7-9 with TRBJ2-1, with D possibly matching TRBD1 (6 bases). Per germline, CDR1 SEHNR and CDR2 FQNEAQ (reference sequence). The CDR3 is 16 amino acids. The V end was cut by 5 bases, the J end by 0 bases, with 14 bases between. This CDR3 is CASSPKVGGSYNEQFF. The CDR3 DNA sequence: TGTGCCAGCAGCCCAAAGGTAGGGGGCTCCTACAATGAGCAGTTCTTC.

This clonotype has a handful of counts. J is TRBJ2-2 and V is TRBV6-2 or TRBV6-3; perhaps TRBD2 as D (6 bases). The germline V and J ends were trimmed by 7 bases and 1 base, with 13 bases remaining between them. CDR1 is MNHEY, CDR2 SVGEGT, per germline. This CDR3 is 15 amino acids long. The CDR3 sequence is CASIPAGGNTGELFF. Here the CDR3 DNA reads TGTGCCAGCATCCCAGCCGGGGGGAACACCGGGGAGCTGTTTTTT.

The table lists this clonotype with many counts. V and J are TRBV5-1 and TRBJ2-2; D unresolved. From germline, CDR1 is SGHRS and CDR2 YFSETQ. The CDR3 length is 14 residues. Trimming took 3 bases from V and 1 from J, leaving 7 bases between them. CDR3 protein: CASSSDGNTGELFF. CDR3 nucleotides: TGCGCCAGCAGCTCGGACGGGAACACCGGGGAGCTGTTTTTT.

The chain employs TRBV4-3 and TRBJ2-7, with D possibly TRBD1 on 5 matching bases. This CDR3 has 15 residues. V was shortened by 0 bases and J by 1 base, with 10 bases between the two germline ends. The germline V gene encodes CDR1 LGHNA and CDR2 YSLEER. As DNA, the CDR3 is TGCGCCAGCAGCCAAGAGCCGACAGATTCCTACGAGCAGTACTTC. Amino acids: CASSQEPTDSYEQYF.

The V gene is TRBV20-1, the J gene TRBJ1-2; possibly TRBD1 for D (6 bases). Germline values: CDR1 DFQATT, CDR2 SNEGSKA (reference sequence). With 0 bases removed from V and 6 bases from J, the gap between germline ends came to 17 bases. The CDR3 sequence is 15 residues long. The CDR3 here is CSARDSVRGANGYTF. The CDR3 DNA follows: TGCAGTGCTAGAGATAGTGTCCGGGGGGCTAATGGCTACACCTTC.

This clonotype was found many times. V usage is TRBV3-1 and J usage is TRBJ1-1, with D uncertain. The CDR3 runs to 16 residues. Germline V gives CDR1 LGHDT, CDR2 YNNKEL (reference sequence). The V end was cut by 0 bases, the J end by 0 bases, with 11 bases between. The CDR3 sequence: CASSQDLGTLNTEAFF. CDR3 coding DNA: TGTGCCAGCAGCCAAGATTTGGGCACTTTGAACACTGAAGCTTTCTTT.

The chain employs TRBV4-1 and TRBJ2-7; D may correspond to TRBD1 or TRBD2 (5 bases each). The V and J ends lost 0 bases and 6 bases respectively, with 15 bases between them. Germline V lookup: CDR1 MGHRA, CDR2 YSYEKL. The CDR3 has 15 amino acids. The CDR3 nucleotides are TGCGCCAGCAGCCAAGATTTTGTTGAGGGGTCCGAGCAGTACTTC. Protein product: CASSQDFVEGSEQYF.

The V and J genes are TRBV7-6 and TRBJ1-5, with TRBD1 identical over 7 bases. J was trimmed by 0 bases and V by 5 bases; bases with no gene match: 7. This CDR3 is 16 amino acids long. CDR1 and CDR2 (germline): SGHVS, FNYEAQ. The DNA for the CDR3 is TGTGCCAGCAGCGCCGGGACAGCAGATAGCAATCAGCCCCAGCATTTT. This gives the protein CASSAGTADSNQPQHF.